A selection of T cell receptor beta chains follows, all from one sample in a study of PD-L1 blockade in urothelial cancer. Using immunoSEQ multiplex PCR, the repertoire was profiled, and TCRdb retains in-frame clones only, with some absent. The data hold tens of thousands of clones, with roughly 90% observed a single time. The sample here was PBMCs, taken around atezolizumab (anti-PD-L1) treatment. These receptors all stem from a woman in her 70s with urothelial cancer. Each CDR3 is given with its conserved first and last residue. A D gene is named only where the DNA matches it firmly. Only some rows state a clone size, as once, few, many or a class for expanded clones.

TRBV21-1	.	.	TRBJ2-7	14	CASSNLMGPCEQYF	TGTGCCAGCAGCAATCTAATGGGGCCCTGCGAGCAGTACTTC
TRBV21-1	.	.	TRBJ1-1	14	CASSKPGTGSEAFF	TGTGCCAGCAGCAAACCCGGGACAGGGTCAGAAGCTTTCTTT
TRBV2	once	TRBD1	TRBJ2-1	14	CASTPGTGFDEQFF	TGTGCCAGCACCCCCGGGACAGGCTTCGATGAGCAGTTCTTC
TRBV19	.	.	TRBJ1-5	14	CASSGQQGIQPQHF	TGTGCCAGTAGTGGACAACAGGGTATTCAGCCCCAGCATTTT
TRBV4-1	.	.	TRBJ2-5	19	CASSQVPIGQAGGQETQYF	TGCGCCAGCAGCCAAGTGCCCATCGGACAGGCCGGGGGCCAAGAGACCCAGTACTTC
TRBV18	.	TRBD2	TRBJ2-7	13	CASSPGAGDEQYF	TGTGCCAGCTCACCCGGGGCGGGGGATGAGCAGTACTTC
TRBV19	.	.	TRBJ1-5	15	CASSRGSYSNQPQHF	TGTGCCAGTAGTCGCGGAAGTTATAGCAATCAGCCCCAGCATTTT
TRBV7-8	once	.	TRBJ2-5	17	CASSLILLANAQETQYF	TGTGCCAGCAGCTTAATACTGTTAGCTAACGCTCAAGAGACCCAGTACTTC
TRBV5-6	.	.	TRBJ1-1	14	CASSLPGENTEAFF	TGTGCCAGCAGCTTGCCCGGGGAGAACACTGAAGCTTTCTTT
TRBV15	.	TRBD2	TRBJ2-3	19	CATSRDSPFGREATDTQYF	TGTGCCACCAGCAGAGATTCACCCTTTGGGCGGGAGGCCACAGATACGCAGTATTTT
TRBV7-9	.	TRBD1	TRBJ1-4	15	CASSLETGGAEKLFF	TGTGCCAGCAGCTTAGAGACAGGGGGAGCTGAAAAACTGTTTTTT
TRBV19	.	TRBD1	TRBJ2-7	16	CASSPWDRPLFYEQYF	TGTGCCAGTAGCCCCTGGGACAGGCCGCTTTTCTACGAGCAGTACTTC
TRBV5-6	.	.	TRBJ2-7	14	CASSRERGPYEQYF	TGTGCCAGCAGCCGGGAAAGAGGACCCTACGAGCAGTACTTC
TRBV29-1	few	.	TRBJ1-5	14	CSVASTGKEQPQHF	TGCAGCGTGGCCTCGACAGGAAAGGAACAGCCCCAGCATTTT
TRBV6-1	.	.	TRBJ2-5	16	CASSEAGGLGRETQYF	TGTGCCAGCAGTGAAGCGGGGGGTTTGGGCAGAGAGACCCAGTACTTC
TRBV19	.	.	TRBJ2-7	14	CASSSGHRSYEQYF	TGTGCCAGTAGTTCTGGACACCGATCCTACGAGCAGTACTTC
TRBV10-3	.	.	TRBJ1-2	13	CAISGYRIYGYTF	TGTGCCATCAGTGGGTACAGGATCTATGGCTACACCTTC
TRBV6-1	.	.	TRBJ2-7	14	CASSESPVGGEQYF	TGTGCCAGCAGTGAATCCCCCGTGGGGGGCGAGCAGTACTTC
TRBV5-8	.	.	TRBJ1-2	12	CASSLQGYGYTF	TGTGCCAGCAGCTTGCAGGGCTATGGCTACACCTTC
TRBV6-1	once	TRBD2	TRBJ2-1	15	CASSESPGLANEQFF	TGTGCCAGCAGTGAATCGCCGGGACTAGCTAATGAGCAGTTCTTC
TRBV7-9	.	.	TRBJ2-7	15	CASSSSGISAYEQYF	TGTGCCAGCAGCTCGTCGGGAATTTCGGCCTACGAGCAGTACTTC
TRBV28	.	TRBD1	TRBJ2-7	15	CASSLLTGEPYEQYF	TGTGCCAGCAGTTTACTCACAGGGGAGCCCTACGAGCAGTACTTC
TRBV6-1	.	TRBD1	TRBJ1-2	15	CASSEASGQLAGYTF	TGTGCCAGCAGTGAAGCGTCGGGACAGTTGGCGGGCTACACCTTC
TRBV7-6	.	TRBD1	TRBJ1-1	17	CASSPLWTGSMNTEAFF	TGTGCCAGCAGCCCTCTTTGGACAGGATCGATGAACACTGAAGCTTTCTTT
TRBV28	.	TRBD1	TRBJ2-1	12	CASSLTDRDKFF	TGTGCCAGCAGTTTGACCGACAGGGACAAGTTCTTC
TRBV6-5	.	TRBD2	TRBJ2-7	14	CASSSGLAGVEQYF	TGTGCCAGCAGTTCGGGACTAGCGGGAGTTGAGCAGTACTTC
TRBV30	.	.	TRBJ1-1	12	CARSAGGTEAFF	TGTGCCAGGAGTGCGGGGGGCACTGAAGCTTTCTTT
TRBV5-4	.	TRBD2	TRBJ2-1	15	CASRPSGSSYNEQFF	TGTGCCAGCAGACCTAGCGGGTCTTCCTACAATGAGCAGTTCTTC
TRBV18	few	TRBD1	TRBJ2-7	12	CASSRDSYEQYF	TGTGCCAGCTCCAGGGACAGCTACGAGCAGTACTTC
TRBV11-2	.	.	TRBJ1-2	13	CASSAQGLWGYTF	TGTGCCAGCAGCGCCCAGGGGTTATGGGGCTACACCTTC
TRBV11-2	.	TRBD1	TRBJ2-7	14	CASTLLQGMVEQYF	TGTGCCAGCACCCTCCTACAGGGGATGGTCGAGCAGTACTTC
TRBV6-5	.	.	TRBJ1-3	15	CASSRALTLGNTIYF	TGTGCCAGCAGTCGAGCATTAACCCTAGGAAACACCATATATTTT
TRBV6-1	.	TRBD2	TRBJ2-1	14	CASRGLAGVNEQFF	TGTGCCAGCAGGGGACTAGCGGGGGTGAATGAGCAGTTCTTC
TRBV2	.	TRBD1	TRBJ1-5	16	CASRETGTGVNQPQHF	TGTGCCAGCAGAGAAACCGGGACAGGGGTAAATCAGCCCCAGCATTTT
TRBV5-1	once	.	TRBJ2-5	14	CASSAPSEPETQYF	TGCGCCAGCAGCGCTCCTAGTGAGCCGGAGACCCAGTACTTC
TRBV7-2	.	.	TRBJ1-5	15	CASSLTGPFNQPQHF	TGTGCCAGCAGCTTGACGGGTCCCTTTAATCAGCCCCAGCATTTT
TRBV7-2	.	TRBD2	TRBJ2-5	17	CASSLAPLTSGQETQYF	TGTGCCAGCAGCTTAGCTCCACTGACTAGCGGCCAAGAGACCCAGTACTTC
TRBV9	.	TRBD1	TRBJ2-1	14	CASSVEGTGNEQFF	TGTGCCAGCAGCGTAGAGGGGACAGGCAATGAGCAGTTCTTC
TRBV19	.	.	TRBJ1-1	13	CASSIQVNTEAFF	TGTGCCAGTAGCATACAGGTGAACACTGAAGCTTTCTTT
TRBV7-2	.	TRBD1	TRBJ1-2	15	CASSKQGTSNYGYTF	TGTGCCAGCAGCAAACAGGGGACCTCTAACTATGGCTACACCTTC
TRBV12-5	once	TRBD1	TRBJ2-7	15	CASGLVTGLFYEQYF	TGTGCTAGTGGTTTGGTGACAGGGTTGTTCTACGAGCAGTACTTC
TRBV5-1	.	.	TRBJ2-3	14	CASSLTGSPDTQYF	TGCGCCAGCAGCTTGACAGGGTCCCCAGATACGCAGTATTTT
TRBV11-2	.	TRBD2	TRBJ2-7	15	CASSFSSGKGREQYF	TGTGCCAGCAGCTTTTCTAGCGGCAAAGGGCGGGAGCAGTACTTC
TRBV6-6	.	TRBD1	TRBJ2-3	14	CASRKDRVTDTQYF	TGTGCCAGCAGAAAGGACAGGGTCACAGATACGCAGTATTTT
TRBV10-3	.	TRBD1	TRBJ1-2	15	CAISESGQGNYGYTF	TGTGCCATCAGTGAGTCGGGACAGGGGAACTATGGCTACACCTTC
TRBV27	.	TRBD1	TRBJ2-2	17	CASTPATGAQNTGELFF	TGTGCCAGCACACCTGCTACAGGGGCACAAAACACCGGGGAGCTGTTTTTT
TRBV28	.	TRBD2	TRBJ2-7	18	CASSLDLAGGPLGYEQYF	TGTGCCAGCAGTTTAGACCTAGCGGGAGGGCCGCTTGGGTACGAGCAGTACTTC
TRBV5-1	.	.	TRBJ1-2	15	CASSLTWRTSGGYTF	TGCGCCAGCAGCTTGACATGGAGGACAAGCGGGGGCTACACCTTC
TRBV9	hyperexpanded	TRBD1	TRBJ1-1	15	CASSVGTGANTEAFF	TGTGCCAGCAGCGTAGGGACAGGGGCGAACACTGAAGCTTTCTTT
TRBV11-2	once	TRBD1	TRBJ1-1	19	CASSVNPRQGNFMNTEAFF	TGTGCCAGCAGCGTAAACCCGCGACAGGGGAATTTCATGAACACTGAAGCTTTCTTT
TRBV5-5	.	TRBD2	TRBJ2-7	15	CASSFGRTSPGEQYF	TGTGCCAGCAGCTTCGGACGGACTAGTCCAGGCGAGCAGTACTTC
TRBV2	.	TRBD1	TRBJ2-1	14	CASIGQGGYNEQFF	TGTGCCAGCATAGGACAGGGGGGATACAATGAGCAGTTCTTC
TRBV28	.	.	TRBJ1-1	11	CASVKNTEAFF	TGTGCCAGCGTCAAAAACACTGAAGCTTTCTTT
TRBV6-1	.	TRBD2	TRBJ2-1	16	CASSDSGRSSYNEQFF	TGTGCCAGCAGTGATAGCGGGAGGAGCTCCTACAATGAGCAGTTCTTC
TRBV19	.	.	TRBJ1-5	13	CASSMGRGQPQHF	TGTGCCAGTAGTATGGGGAGGGGACAGCCCCAGCATTTT
TRBV2	.	.	TRBJ2-7	15	CASSEAPVVHYEQYF	TGTGCCAGCAGTGAAGCGCCAGTTGTTCACTACGAGCAGTACTTC
TRBV5-4	.	TRBD1	TRBJ2-5	17	CASSLAPGQGPGETQYF	TGTGCCAGCAGCTTGGCCCCGGGACAGGGACCCGGGGAGACCCAGTACTTC
TRBV9	.	.	TRBJ2-7	15	CASSVASGVDYEQYF	TGTGCCAGCAGCGTAGCTTCAGGGGTAGACTACGAGCAGTACTTC
TRBV11-2	.	TRBD1	TRBJ1-4	14	CASSPGQGIGKLFF	TGTGCCAGCAGCCCGGGACAGGGAATAGGAAAACTGTTTTTT
TRBV18	.	.	TRBJ2-3	13	CASSPPSEERQYF	TGTGCCAGCTCACCACCGTCGGAGGAGAGGCAGTATTTT